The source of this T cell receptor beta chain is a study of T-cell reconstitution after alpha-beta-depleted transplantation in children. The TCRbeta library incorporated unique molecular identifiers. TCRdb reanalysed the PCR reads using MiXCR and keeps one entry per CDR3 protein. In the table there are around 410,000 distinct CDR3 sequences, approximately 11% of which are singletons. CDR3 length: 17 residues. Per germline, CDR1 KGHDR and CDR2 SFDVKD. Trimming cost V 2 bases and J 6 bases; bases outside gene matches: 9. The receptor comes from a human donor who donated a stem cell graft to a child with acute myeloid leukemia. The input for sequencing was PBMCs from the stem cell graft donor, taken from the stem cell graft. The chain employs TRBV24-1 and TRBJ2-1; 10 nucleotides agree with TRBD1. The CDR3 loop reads CATSDSRQGARPNEQFF. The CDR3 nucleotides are TGTGCCACCAGTGATTCCAGACAGGGGGCTCGGCCCAATGAGCAGTTCTTC.